This is a list of T cell receptor beta chains from one sample in a study of T cell responses to AZD1222 COVID-19 vaccine. This table comes from immunoSEQ multiplex PCR, and its TCRdb copy is limited to in-frame clones, with some not included. The top ten hold approximately 5% of the sample, which has fewer than 130,000 clones, about four fifths seen once. The specimen comprised peripheral blood, sampled on day 0 of AZD1222 vaccination. These receptors came from an adult in good health. Both conserved end residues are part of each CDR3. Fields, in order: J gene, V gene, clone size, D gene, CDR3 protein, CDR3 DNA. A D gene is named only where the DNA matches it firmly. Clone size is stated in some rows and not others, as once, few, many or a class when expanded.

j_gene: TRBJ2-7; v_gene: TRBV2; abundance: -; d_gene: -; CDR3aa: CASRRGLIFGSEQYF; CDR3nt: TGTGCCAGCAGAAGAGGACTCATATTCGGATCCGAGCAGTACTTC
j_gene: TRBJ1-5; v_gene: TRBV18; abundance: -; d_gene: -; CDR3aa: CASSPNRGRGNQPQHF; CDR3nt: TGTGCCAGCTCACCAAATCGAGGGAGAGGCAATCAGCCCCAGCATTTT
j_gene: TRBJ1-6; v_gene: TRBV30; abundance: -; d_gene: TRBD1; CDR3aa: CAWTRDRGNSPLHF; CDR3nt: TGTGCCTGGACCCGGGACAGAGGTAATTCACCCCTCCACTTT
j_gene: TRBJ1-2; v_gene: TRBV7-2; abundance: -; d_gene: -; CDR3aa: CASSPGAGDYGYTF; CDR3nt: TGTGCCAGCAGCCCCGGCGCGGGGGACTATGGCTACACCTTC
j_gene: TRBJ2-7; v_gene: TRBV6-2/TRBV6-3; abundance: -; d_gene: TRBD2; CDR3aa: CASSQRDEQYF; CDR3nt: TGTGCCAGCAGCCAGCGGGACGAACAGTACTTC
j_gene: TRBJ1-1; v_gene: TRBV10-3; abundance: few; d_gene: TRBD1; CDR3aa: CAISAGTGPPTEAFF; CDR3nt: TGTGCCATCAGTGCCGGGACAGGGCCCCCCACTGAAGCTTTCTTT
j_gene: TRBJ1-5; v_gene: TRBV19; abundance: -; d_gene: -; CDR3aa: CASSIQGGQPQHF; CDR3nt: TGTGCCAGTAGTATACAGGGAGGTCAGCCCCAGCATTTT
j_gene: TRBJ2-3; v_gene: TRBV3-1/TRBV3-2; abundance: -; d_gene: TRBD2; CDR3aa: CAILPPTGREHRTDTQYF; CDR3nt: TGTGCCATTCTCCCCCCTACGGGGCGGGAGCACCGCACAGATACGCAGTATTTT
j_gene: TRBJ1-2; v_gene: TRBV19; abundance: -; d_gene: -; CDR3aa: CASRNQGRYYGYTF; CDR3nt: TGTGCCAGTAGGAACCAGGGTCGGTACTATGGCTACACCTTC
j_gene: TRBJ1-5; v_gene: TRBV7-9; abundance: -; d_gene: -; CDR3aa: CASSPRGGGNQPQHF; CDR3nt: TGTGCCAGCAGCCCGCGGGGAGGGGGCAATCAGCCCCAGCATTTT
j_gene: TRBJ2-1; v_gene: TRBV28; abundance: -; d_gene: TRBD2; CDR3aa: CASSLGLAGVNEQFF; CDR3nt: TGTGCCAGCAGTCTTGGACTAGCGGGAGTAAATGAGCAGTTCTTC
j_gene: TRBJ2-1; v_gene: TRBV18; abundance: -; d_gene: TRBD2; CDR3aa: CASSPPILEGLAGYNEQFF; CDR3nt: TGTGCCAGCTCACCACCGATTCTTGAGGGCCTAGCGGGCTACAATGAGCAGTTCTTC
j_gene: TRBJ1-1; v_gene: TRBV18; abundance: -; d_gene: -; CDR3aa: CASSPGREEGEAFF; CDR3nt: TGTGCCAGCTCACCGGGCAGGGAGGAGGGTGAAGCTTTCTTT
j_gene: TRBJ1-5; v_gene: TRBV6-5; abundance: few; d_gene: -; CDR3aa: CASSYSNPGANQPQHF; CDR3nt: TGTGCCAGCAGTTACTCGAACCCAGGAGCAAATCAGCCCCAGCATTTT
j_gene: TRBJ2-1; v_gene: TRBV19; abundance: -; d_gene: TRBD1; CDR3aa: CASSRSGTGKGEQFF; CDR3nt: TGTGCCAGTAGTAGATCCGGGACAGGGAAGGGTGAGCAGTTCTTC
j_gene: TRBJ1-5; v_gene: TRBV27; abundance: -; d_gene: -; CDR3aa: CASSPRVNQPQHF; CDR3nt: TGTGCCAGCAGTCCCCGCGTGAATCAGCCCCAGCATTTT
j_gene: TRBJ2-3; v_gene: TRBV6-2/TRBV6-3; abundance: -; d_gene: TRBD2; CDR3aa: CASSPALAVGTDTQYF; CDR3nt: TGTGCCAGCAGCCCCGCCCTAGCGGTGGGCACAGATACGCAGTATTTT
j_gene: TRBJ1-1; v_gene: TRBV7-9; abundance: -; d_gene: -; CDR3aa: CASNPRSGSEAFF; CDR3nt: TGTGCCAGCAACCCCCGGTCGGGGAGTGAAGCTTTCTTT
j_gene: TRBJ2-3; v_gene: TRBV9; abundance: -; d_gene: -; CDR3aa: CASSVDGGAIPDTQYF; CDR3nt: TGTGCCAGCAGCGTAGATGGGGGGGCCATCCCAGATACGCAGTATTTT
j_gene: TRBJ2-3; v_gene: TRBV4-3; abundance: -; d_gene: -; CDR3aa: CASSQEYSTDTQYF; CDR3nt: TGCGCCAGCAGCCAAGAATACAGCACAGATACGCAGTATTTT
j_gene: TRBJ1-5; v_gene: TRBV16; abundance: -; d_gene: TRBD1; CDR3aa: CASSQSGTGVRGNQPQHF; CDR3nt: TGTGCCAGCAGCCAATCGGGGACAGGGGTGAGAGGCAATCAGCCCCAGCATTTT
j_gene: TRBJ1-3; v_gene: TRBV6-5; abundance: -; d_gene: TRBD1; CDR3aa: CASSYSSGGGNTIYF; CDR3nt: TGTGCCAGCAGTTACTCGTCAGGGGGTGGAAACACCATATATTTT
j_gene: TRBJ1-6; v_gene: TRBV18; abundance: -; d_gene: TRBD1; CDR3aa: CASSQGQGNSAPLHF; CDR3nt: TGTGCCAGCTCGCAAGGACAGGGAAATTCGGCACCCCTCCACTTT
j_gene: TRBJ1-2; v_gene: TRBV7-2; abundance: -; d_gene: -; CDR3aa: CASSLGTRGYGYTF; CDR3nt: TGTGCCAGCAGCTTAGGGACAAGGGGTTATGGCTACACCTTC
j_gene: TRBJ2-2; v_gene: TRBV9; abundance: few; d_gene: -; CDR3aa: CASSVGRLTGELFF; CDR3nt: TGTGCCAGCAGCGTAGGTCGCTTGACCGGGGAGCTGTTTTTT
j_gene: TRBJ1-1; v_gene: TRBV5-4; abundance: -; d_gene: -; CDR3aa: CASSQDRLTNTEAFF; CDR3nt: TGTGCCAGCAGTCAAGACAGGCTAACGAACACTGAAGCTTTCTTT
j_gene: TRBJ1-2; v_gene: TRBV7-9; abundance: once; d_gene: TRBD1; CDR3aa: CASSPAGTGYGYTF; CDR3nt: TGTGCCAGCAGCCCTGCCGGGACAGGCTATGGCTACACCTTC
j_gene: TRBJ2-5; v_gene: TRBV19; abundance: few; d_gene: TRBD1; CDR3aa: CASSSQGAGETQYF; CDR3nt: TGTGCCAGTAGTTCCCAGGGGGCGGGAGAGACCCAGTACTTC
j_gene: TRBJ1-4; v_gene: TRBV14; abundance: -; d_gene: TRBD1; CDR3aa: CASSLTGGDEKLFF; CDR3nt: TGTGCCAGCAGCCTAACAGGGGGAGATGAAAAACTGTTTTTT
j_gene: TRBJ1-2; v_gene: TRBV4-3; abundance: -; d_gene: TRBD1; CDR3aa: CASSQDLGQDYGYTF; CDR3nt: TGCGCCAGCAGCCAAGATCTAGGACAGGACTATGGCTACACCTTC
j_gene: TRBJ2-7; v_gene: TRBV25-1; abundance: -; d_gene: -; CDR3aa: CASSDLHKSYEQYF; CDR3nt: TGTGCCAGCAGTGACCTACATAAATCCTACGAGCAGTACTTC
j_gene: TRBJ2-1; v_gene: TRBV5-1; abundance: once; d_gene: -; CDR3aa: CASSARISSYNEQFF; CDR3nt: TGCGCCAGCAGCGCGAGGATCAGCTCCTACAATGAGCAGTTCTTC
j_gene: TRBJ1-4; v_gene: TRBV28; abundance: -; d_gene: -; CDR3aa: CASSFGGQLNEKLFF; CDR3nt: TGTGCCAGCAGTTTCGGGGGGCAGCTTAATGAAAAACTGTTTTTT
j_gene: TRBJ1-2; v_gene: TRBV12-3/TRBV12-4; abundance: -; d_gene: -; CDR3aa: CASSLARGNGYTF; CDR3nt: TGTGCCAGCAGTTTAGCCAGAGGGAATGGCTACACCTTC
j_gene: TRBJ2-3; v_gene: TRBV12-3/TRBV12-4; abundance: -; d_gene: -; CDR3aa: CASSLEGGDTQYF; CDR3nt: TGTGCCAGCAGTTTAGAGGGTGGAGATACGCAGTATTTT
j_gene: TRBJ1-1; v_gene: TRBV5-1; abundance: -; d_gene: -; CDR3aa: CASRPETGALEAFF; CDR3nt: TGCGCCAGCAGGCCGGAGACAGGAGCGCTTGAAGCTTTCTTT
j_gene: TRBJ1-2; v_gene: TRBV29-1; abundance: -; d_gene: -; CDR3aa: CSVNPGHFVTF; CDR3nt: TGCAGCGTGAATCCGGGACACTTTGTCACCTTC
j_gene: TRBJ1-4; v_gene: TRBV5-5; abundance: few; d_gene: -; CDR3aa: CASSSGATNEKLFF; CDR3nt: TGTGCCAGCTCCAGCGGGGCAACTAATGAAAAACTGTTTTTT
j_gene: TRBJ2-3; v_gene: TRBV29-1; abundance: -; d_gene: -; CDR3aa: CSVDAFTDTQYF; CDR3nt: TGCAGCGTTGATGCGTTCACAGATACGCAGTATTTT
j_gene: TRBJ1-2; v_gene: TRBV4-1; abundance: -; d_gene: -; CDR3aa: CATASWGYGYTF; CDR3nt: TGCGCCACCGCAAGTTGGGGCTATGGCTACACCTTC